Here is one T cell receptor beta chain with its context. Libraries were prepared by immunoSEQ multiplex PCR; TCRdb keeps only in-frame clonotypes and omits some of them. The sample lists approximately 200,000 clones; around 72% were seen once. V was pared by 3 bases and J by 3 bases, with 3 bases of the junction left unmatched. From germline, CDR1 is MGHRA and CDR2 YSYEKL. This CDR3 has 15 amino acids. This sample was included in a study of cytotoxic CD8 clonotypes in ibrutinib-treated CLL. Looking at the study overall: Mean productive templates were around 260,000; mean productive rearrangements were over 80,000.

The chain employs TRBV4-1 and TRBJ2-7, with TRBD2 matching over 12 bases. Sequenced here: PBMCs, sampled after 24 months of ibrutinib treatment. This TCR was sampled from a human donor with chronic lymphocytic leukemia. The chain's CDR3 is CASSHRTSGNYEQYF. The CDR3 bases are TGCGCCAGCAGCCACCGGACTAGCGGGAACTACGAGCAGTACTTC.